Detailed here is one TCR beta chain. Its antigen is unknown. Trimming took off 5 bases at V and 4 bases at J, with 12 bases between the two ends. Germline CDR1 is SGHRS and CDR2 is YFSETQ. The CDR3 is 13 residues long. This entry comes from a study of cytomegalovirus exposure and HLA in healthy donors. General observations from the study: Most CMV-associated TCR beta chains were later found to appear HLA-restricted. The classifier reportedly diagnosed cytomegalovirus status with high specificity and sensitivity. In a later analysis, compared with equally common non-associated chains, HLA-associated beta chains were more expanded.

The study ran its PCR with 60 Vbeta and 13 Jbeta primers. How the authors handled the data: Approximately 11 million shared chains were among the roughly 80 million unique TCR beta chains that a later analysis counted. Measured with immunoSEQ multiplex PCR; TCRdb has only the in-frame clones, and not every one. The D gene and trimming were derived from the DNA, and the V and J assignments and clone size from that table. The sample records more than 80,000 clones, about 71% being singletons. The chain links TRBV5-1 to TRBJ1-2, with D perhaps matching TRBD1 (6 bases). Sequences were obtained from PBMCs. This receptor was taken from a boy under 18 in good health and CMV-seronegative. The CDR3 DNA follows: TGCGCCAGCAGTAACGGGACATCCTATGGCTACACCTTC. Residues: CASSNGTSYGYTF.